This paragraph covers one TCR beta chain sequence. The antigen it binds to is not known. Base qualities are not provided; no much larger clone lies one nucleotide away. This specimen comes from a study of cytomegalovirus exposure and HLA in healthy donors (dated by TCRdb to the late 2010s). Study-wide context: According to a later analysis, the roughly 120 validation repertoires were produced on the same platform as the roughly 700 repertoires of the first cohort. The study aimed to test whether signatures of past pathogen exposure could be identified by cataloging public T cell receptors. Besides the first cohort of approximately 670 subjects, a separate validation cohort made up of 120 or so different subjects was used. The study combined high-throughput TCR immunosequencing, statistical association of individual TCRs with disease status, and machine learning to predict cytomegalovirus infection status.

The CDR3, from cysteine to phenylalanine, totals 16 residues. Of the read, only the CDR3 DNA is kept; its 48 bases are in frame from base 1. Overall study results and their limits: According to the authors, the approach could potentially be generalized to other disease states and immunological phenotypes. A few of the identified cytomegalovirus-associated TCR beta chains were confirmed in vitro to be specific for cytomegalovirus antigens. The study gave a list of under 200 TCR beta chains associated with cytomegalovirus. In a later analysis, TCRs clustered in the first cohort were found to also tend to co-occur in the approximately 120 validation repertoires, with approximately 95% of cluster scores above 0. The classifier was reported to diagnose cytomegalovirus status with high specificity and sensitivity in both the original and validation cohorts. Most TCR sequences were observed very rarely across donors, whereas some public TCRs were present in many individuals. All 120 or so repertoires were used to score co-occurrence in the validation cohort in a later analysis, because that analysis had no HLA typing for the cohort.

Donors formed part of the validation cohort, which comprised 120 or so subjects and was distinct from the first cohort of under 800 subjects. Libraries were made using the immunoSEQ multiplex PCR assay. Per the source publication's procedure: To diagnose cytomegalovirus status from the catalog of TCR beta chain sequences, a statistical classification framework was built. TCRdb mirrors the immuneACCESS table, restricted to in-frame sequences. Some clones are absent from its copies; in checked studies, under half trace to an unresolved V gene, and the reason for the others is unknown. The D gene and trimming were derived from the DNA, and the V and J assignments and clone size from that table. This sample holds roughly 100,000 clones; about 88% were observed only once. Jointly, the top ten make up over 3% of the sample.

Sequenced input: PBMCs. This sequence originates from a young woman in good health and CMV-seropositive. Recombination joined TRBV21-1 with TRBJ1-5; the table's D call, TRBD1, has no DNA check behind it. TRBV21-1 is a pseudogene segment. The nucleotides are TGTGCCAGCAGCCCCTGGCCGGACATCGGCAATCAGCCCCAGCATTTT. Translation gives CASSPWPDIGNQPQHF.